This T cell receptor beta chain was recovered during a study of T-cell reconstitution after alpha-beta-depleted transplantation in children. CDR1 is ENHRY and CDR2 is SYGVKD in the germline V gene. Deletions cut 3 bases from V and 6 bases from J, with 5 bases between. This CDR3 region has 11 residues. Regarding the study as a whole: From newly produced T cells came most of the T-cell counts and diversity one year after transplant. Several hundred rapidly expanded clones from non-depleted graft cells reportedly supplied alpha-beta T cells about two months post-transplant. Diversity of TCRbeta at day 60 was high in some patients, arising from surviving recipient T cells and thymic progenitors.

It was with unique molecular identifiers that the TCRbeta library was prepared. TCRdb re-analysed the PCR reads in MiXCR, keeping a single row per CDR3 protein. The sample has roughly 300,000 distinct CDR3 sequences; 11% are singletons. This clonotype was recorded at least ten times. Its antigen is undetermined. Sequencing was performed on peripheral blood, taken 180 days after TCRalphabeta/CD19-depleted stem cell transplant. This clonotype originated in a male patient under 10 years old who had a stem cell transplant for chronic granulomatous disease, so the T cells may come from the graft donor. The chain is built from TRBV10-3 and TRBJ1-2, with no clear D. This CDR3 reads CAISELDGYTF. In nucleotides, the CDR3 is TGTGCCATCAGTGAACTGGATGGCTACACCTTC.